Sequencing of this TCR beta chain was carried out in a study of blood T cell repertoires in COVID-19. Study at large: Whether acute or convalescent, the COVID-19 samples came from the United States, Italy and Spain. Sample material is recorded as cDNA or gDNA derived from T cells, B-cell-depleted T cells, or PBMCs.

Recruited during active infection, patients (from Seattle) were subsequently followed longitudinally. CDR1 SGHTA and CDR2 FQGTGA come from the germline V gene. The V end was cut by 2 bases, the J end by 10 bases, with 17 bases between. The CDR3 extends over 14 amino acids. As originally analysed: The authors estimated nucleated cell counts from reference gene primer amplification. TCRdb's copy holds only in-frame clones and misses some; the assay was immunoSEQ multiplex PCR. For V, J and clone size, that table is used; D and trimming come from the DNA. This table holds a few hundred thousand clones, approximately 90% found once.

The chain has TRBV7-3 and TRBJ1-1; perhaps TRBD1 as D (6 bases). The source is a woman in her sixties with COVID-19, enrolled during active disease. The sample consisted of peripheral blood. The CDR3 DNA is TGTGCCAGCAGCTTAGGGTGGGGGACAAAGGGAGCTTTCTTT. The encoded protein is CASSLGWGTKGAFF.